This T cell receptor beta chain is drawn from a study of monozygotic twins with inflammatory bowel disease. Notes on this clonotype: Its antigen remains unknown.

Nested amplification of TCRalpha and TCRbeta cDNA involved two PCRs of about 16 and 10 cycles. Reanalyzing the 5' RACE reads, TCRdb keeps one entry per CDR3 protein, without DNA. The sample includes just over 300,000 distinct CDR3 sequences. Study findings and constraints: In the analysis, different T cell subtypes could not be told apart. There was no support for any single strong signal or clonotype associated with IBD. Limited statistical power may explain no repertoire similarity difference between concordant and discordant twins.

The CDR3 contains 15 residues. Germline CDR1 MDHEN, CDR2 SYDVKM. J is TRBJ2-5 and V is TRBV28; without DNA, the TCRdb call of TRBD2 cannot be checked. This TCR was sampled from a human donor with ulcerative colitis or Crohn's disease, or a healthy co-twin of an affected twin (not recorded which). The sample was blood. The CDR3 loop reads CASSLFGTSGQTQYF.